These T cell receptor beta chains were read from a single sample in a study of blood T cell repertoires in COVID-19. Here immunoSEQ multiplex PCR was the method, and the copy in TCRdb shows in-frame clones only, minus some. The profile shows 93,000 or so clones, approximately 84% of them singletons. Sequencing used peripheral blood. Receptors originate from a human donor in a cohort sampled during active COVID-19. The CDR3 runs from the conserved cysteine through the conserved F or W. The D gene is left open where the match is weak. For some rows the clone size is stated as once, few or many, or as a class when expanded; others skip it.

J gene,D gene,V gene,clone size,CDR3 DNA,CDR3 protein
TRBJ1-2,TRBD1,TRBV2,.,TGTGCCAGCAGTGTCGGGACAGTATATGGCTACACCTTC,CASSVGTVYGYTF
TRBJ2-7,.,TRBV6-5,.,TGTGCCAGCACGAACCCCGGCTCCTACGAGCAGTACTTC,CASTNPGSYEQYF
TRBJ2-1,TRBD2,TRBV7-8,few,TGTGCCAGCAGCTTGCCGATCCGACTAGCGGGTAAGCGGAATGAGCAGTTCTTC,CASSLPIRLAGKRNEQFF
TRBJ1-6,.,TRBV5-4,.,TGTGCCAGCAGCTTGGAGGGGTTTGGGTCACCCCTCCACTTT,CASSLEGFGSPLHF
TRBJ1-3,.,TRBV6-6,.,TGTGCCAGCAGTTACGAGGGGGGGGATTCTGGAAACACCATATATTTT,CASSYEGGDSGNTIYF
TRBJ2-4,TRBD1,TRBV19,.,TGTGCCAGTAGGTCCGGGACAGGGGAAATCAAAAACATTCAGTACTTC,CASRSGTGEIKNIQYF
TRBJ1-2,.,TRBV11-2,.,TGTGCCAGCAGCAAGGACTGGAACTATGGCTACACCTTC,CASSKDWNYGYTF
TRBJ1-5,.,TRBV21-1,once,TGTGCCAGCAGCAAAATGACAGGGAAAATAGAAAACAACCTTAGCAATCAGCCCCAGCATTTT,CASSKMTGKIENNLSNQPQHF
TRBJ1-6,.,TRBV5-1,.,TGCGCCAGCATGGCAGAAGATTCACCCCTCCACTTT,CASMAEDSPLHF
TRBJ2-5,TRBD2,TRBV9,.,TGTGCCAGCAGCGTAGTTGACAGCGGGGGTCGGGGGACCCAGTACTTC,CASSVVDSGGRGTQYF
TRBJ2-5,.,TRBV11-2,.,TGTGCCAGCAGCTCAATCGGGAGGGGGCTAACTCAAGAGACCCAGTACTTC,CASSSIGRGLTQETQYF
TRBJ2-2,TRBD2,TRBV5-4,.,TGTGCCAGCAGCCCCGGACTAGCGGGGGCGAACACCGGGGAGCTGTTTTTT,CASSPGLAGANTGELFF
TRBJ1-3,.,TRBV19,.,TGTGCCAGTAGTATGGCCACTACGGGAAACACCATATATTTT,CASSMATTGNTIYF
TRBJ2-3,TRBD1,TRBV7-2,once,TGTGCCAGCAGCTTAGGGGGACAGGGGGCGGATACGCAGTATTTT,CASSLGGQGADTQYF
TRBJ2-3,TRBD1,TRBV7-2,.,TGTGCCAGCAACAGGGGAACAGATACGCAGTATTTT,CASNRGTDTQYF
TRBJ1-1,.,TRBV9,.,TGTGCCAGCAGCGTAGCTATGGACAGATTGAACACTGAAGCTTTCTTT,CASSVAMDRLNTEAFF
TRBJ1-4,.,TRBV3-1/TRBV3-2,.,TGTGCCAGCAGCCCCCAGGCCCCTGCTAATGAAAAACTGTTTTTT,CASSPQAPANEKLFF
TRBJ1-3,.,TRBV11-3,.,TGTGCCAGCAGCCCCGGGCAGGGCCCTGGAAACACCATATATTTT,CASSPGQGPGNTIYF
TRBJ2-3,TRBD1,TRBV3-1/TRBV3-2,.,TGTGCCAGCAGCACACGACAGGGGAAAGATACGCAGTATTTT,CASSTRQGKDTQYF
TRBJ2-5,.,TRBV9,.,TGTGCCAGCAGCGTAGCGGGGGGCCCCCCAGAGACCCAGTACTTC,CASSVAGGPPETQYF
TRBJ1-5,.,TRBV19,few,TGTGCCAGCACAGGTAGTTATAGCAATCAGCCCCAGCATTTT,CASTGSYSNQPQHF
TRBJ2-3,.,TRBV5-1,.,TGCGCCAGCAGCCGCGGACAGAGTAGCACAGATACGCAGTATTTT,CASSRGQSSTDTQYF
TRBJ1-1,.,TRBV27,.,TGTGCCAGCAGTTTGGGCAGACAAGGGAACACTGAAGCTTTCTTT,CASSLGRQGNTEAFF
TRBJ2-5,.,TRBV7-9,.,TGTGCCAGCAGCTTAGTAGGTCCAGGAAAGGCTTTCCAAGAGACCCAGTACTTC,CASSLVGPGKAFQETQYF
TRBJ2-7,.,TRBV2,.,TGTGCCAGCAGCGGAGAGCTTCCCCCCTACGAGCAGTACTTC,CASSGELPPYEQYF
TRBJ2-3,TRBD1,TRBV28,.,TGTGCCAGCAGTTCGACCGGGACAGGGGGTACGCAGTATTTT,CASSSTGTGGTQYF
TRBJ2-7,.,TRBV11-2,.,TGTGCCAGCAGCTTAGACTGGGGTGGGGCGAGATTCTACGAGCAGTACTTC,CASSLDWGGARFYEQYF
TRBJ1-1,.,TRBV30,.,TGTGCCTGGAGTCCAGGGTTGGACACTGAAGCTTTCTTT,CAWSPGLDTEAFF
TRBJ1-2,.,TRBV19,.,TGTGCCAGTAGCATCTCCGGGGGAGGCTACACCTTC,CASSISGGGYTF
TRBJ2-5,.,TRBV3-1/TRBV3-2,.,TGTGCCAGCAGCCAAGGAGGGCGGGGTATGGAGACCCAGTACTTC,CASSQGGRGMETQYF
TRBJ2-1,.,TRBV30,few,TGTGCCTGGGGAGGCGGGATGTCCTACAATGAGCAGTTCTTC,CAWGGGMSYNEQFF
TRBJ1-1,TRBD1,TRBV5-1,.,TGCGCCAGCAGCTTGTCAGGGGGCCCGCCTCTGAACACTGAAGCTTTCTTT,CASSLSGGPPLNTEAFF
TRBJ2-5,.,TRBV30,.,TGTGCCTGGAAACTAGGTGGACTGGCGGGCACCCAGTACTTC,CAWKLGGLAGTQYF
TRBJ1-3,.,TRBV4-3,few,TGCGCCAGCAGCCAAGATACAGGTACTGGAAACACCATATATTTT,CASSQDTGTGNTIYF
TRBJ2-2,.,TRBV18,.,TGTGCCAGCTCACCACGAGCAAACACCGGGGAGCTGTTTTTT,CASSPRANTGELFF
TRBJ2-7,TRBD1,TRBV3-1/TRBV3-2,.,TGTGCCAGCAGACAACAGGGGCCCCCGTCCTACGAGCAGTACTTC,CASRQQGPPSYEQYF
TRBJ1-4,TRBD1,TRBV27,once,TGTGCCAGCGGCCAAATACGGGACAGGGGAAGTCGACCTGAAAAACTGTTTTTT,CASGQIRDRGSRPEKLFF
TRBJ1-5,.,TRBV12-3/TRBV12-4,once,TGTGCCAGCAGCCCTTCTCAGCAGCCCCAGCATTTT,CASSPSQQPQHF
TRBJ2-2,.,TRBV9,.,TGTGCCAGCAGCGTAGGGGCGGGGATAGTCGTCGGGGAGCTGTTTTTT,CASSVGAGIVVGELFF
TRBJ1-6,.,TRBV7-2,.,TGTGCCAGCAGCAACCAGGGGAACTCACCCCTCCACTTT,CASSNQGNSPLHF
TRBJ1-1,TRBD1,TRBV29-1,once,TGCAGCGTTGAAAAGGGGGCATCGAACACTGAAGCTTTCTTT,CSVEKGASNTEAFF
TRBJ1-2,.,TRBV11-2,.,TGTGCCAGCAGCTTAGCTGGTCGAGGGTATGGCTACACCTTC,CASSLAGRGYGYTF
TRBJ1-4,TRBD1,TRBV6-5,.,TGTGCCAGCAGTTCCACAGGGGGGGATGAAAAACTGTTTTTT,CASSSTGGDEKLFF
TRBJ1-4,TRBD1,TRBV20-1,.,TGCAGTGCTAGTCAGGCAGGGGGCATACGGGAACTGTTTTTT,CSASQAGGIRELFF
TRBJ2-5,.,TRBV11-3,.,TGTGCCAGCAGCTTAGACAGGTACTCCGAGACCCAGTACTTC,CASSLDRYSETQYF
TRBJ2-1,TRBD2,TRBV13,.,TGTGCCAGCAGCTCGTATCGGACTAGCGGGGTGAGGGATGAGCAGTTCTTC,CASSSYRTSGVRDEQFF
TRBJ1-2,TRBD1,TRBV6-5,.,TGTGCCAGCAGTTACGACAGGGCGTATGGCTACACCTTC,CASSYDRAYGYTF
TRBJ2-1,TRBD2,TRBV7-8,.,TGTGCCAGCAGCTTAATGGTGCTAGCGGGGGGGTTTGACAATGAGCAGTTCTTC,CASSLMVLAGGFDNEQFF